Presented here are 8 T cell receptor beta chains from one specimen sequenced in a study of T cells after yellow fever vaccination. TCRdb processed the 5' RACE reads anew with MiXCR; each CDR3 protein has one entry. The sample shows a few hundred thousand distinct CDR3 sequences, 3% to 4.5% of them seen only once. Source: PBMCs, taken 5 days after the yellow fever booster vaccination. The receptor set was obtained from a man between 18 and 35 years old who received the YFV17D yellow fever vaccine.

This clonotype was detected only a few times. J is TRBJ2-7 and V is TRBV6-2 or TRBV6-3, with D unclear. The CDR3 runs 14 residues. Trimming shortened V by 3 bases and J by 4 bases, and 13 bases separated the two germline ends. Germline lookup yields CDR1 MNHEY and CDR2 SVGEGT. The CDR3 DNA is TGTGCCAGCAGTTATGGTAGCCAGTTATACGAGCAGTACTTC. Its translation: CASSYGSQLYEQYF.

This clonotype turned up a few times. J is TRBJ2-5 and V is TRBV6-5, with TRBD2 matching 11 bases. Germline V gives CDR1 MNHEY, CDR2 SVGAGI. Trimming took 8 bases from V and 5 from J; bases not matched to a gene: 1. The CDR3 has 12 amino acids. CDR3 nucleotides: TGTGCCAGCCGGACTAGCGGGGAGACCCAGTACTTC. Its protein product is CASRTSGETQYF.

This clonotype was seen repeatedly, ten times or more. This chain joins TRBV6-2 or TRBV6-3 and TRBJ1-1; maybe TRBD1 (5 bases). This CDR3 contains 14 residues. Trimming shortened V by 5 bases and J by 10 bases, and 20 bases separated the two germline ends. Germline loops: CDR1 MNHEY, CDR2 SVGEGT. CDR3 nucleotides: TGTGCCAGCAGTCGCCCGGGGCCCAGCAAGGGAGCTTTCTTT. It codes for CASSRPGPSKGAFF.

This chain links TRBV12-3 or TRBV12-4 with TRBJ1-1, with a tentative D call TRBD1 (6 bases). The CDR3 is made up of 17 amino acids. The germline V and J ends were trimmed by 5 bases and 3 bases, with 22 bases remaining between them. The CDR3 bases are TGTGCCAGCAGTCCGAGGGGGGCTGGGGTGGTCCACACTGAAGCTTTCTTT. Encoded protein: CASSPRGAGVVHTEAFF.

The rearrangement joins TRBV7-2 to TRBJ2-3; D tentatively reads TRBD1 or TRBD2 (5 bases each). Germline V gives CDR1 SGHTA, CDR2 FQGNSA. Trimming pared 8 bases from V and 3 bases from J, leaving 18 bases between. The CDR3 length is 15 residues. CDR3 in DNA: TGTGCCAGCGCAAACCGATATGGGGGAACAGATACGCAGTATTTT. This sequence encodes CASANRYGGTDTQYF.

This clonotype was observed a few times. As the CDR3 is not closed by the conserved phenylalanine or tryptophan, this likely results from a read error. This chain links TRBV5-1 with TRBJ2-1, with D tentatively TRBD1 (6 bases). V dropped 4 bases and J dropped 5 bases, with 10 bases sitting between them. Germline loops: CDR1 SGHRS, CDR2 YFSETQ. There are 13 residues in the CDR3. The CDR3 nucleotides are TGCGCCAGCAGCCCGGACAGTAACAATGAGCAGTTCGTC. Translation gives CASSPDSNNEQFV.

This clonotype has more than one count but fewer than ten. The J gene is TRBJ2-7, the V gene TRBV4-1, with 9 bases lining up with TRBD1. With 3 bases clipped from V and 5 bases from J, the junction kept 8 bases outside the gene matches. In germline, CDR1 is MGHRA, CDR2 YSYEKL. This CDR3 contains 15 residues. The CDR3 loop is CASSQVDRGDDEQYF. Written as DNA, the CDR3 is TGCGCCAGCAGCCAGGTGGACAGGGGTGACGACGAGCAGTACTTC.

This clonotype was seen repeatedly, ten times or more. The CDR3 loop reads CASSLNGHGELFF. The CDR3 DNA follows: TGTGCCAGCAGTTTAAATGGGCACGGGGAGCTGTTTTTT. The chain is built from TRBV27 and TRBJ2-2; no definite D call. Germline V gene lookup returns CDR1 MNHEY and CDR2 SMNVEV (reference sequence). V was trimmed by 2 bases and J by 7 bases, leaving 8 bases between them. This CDR3 contains 13 residues.